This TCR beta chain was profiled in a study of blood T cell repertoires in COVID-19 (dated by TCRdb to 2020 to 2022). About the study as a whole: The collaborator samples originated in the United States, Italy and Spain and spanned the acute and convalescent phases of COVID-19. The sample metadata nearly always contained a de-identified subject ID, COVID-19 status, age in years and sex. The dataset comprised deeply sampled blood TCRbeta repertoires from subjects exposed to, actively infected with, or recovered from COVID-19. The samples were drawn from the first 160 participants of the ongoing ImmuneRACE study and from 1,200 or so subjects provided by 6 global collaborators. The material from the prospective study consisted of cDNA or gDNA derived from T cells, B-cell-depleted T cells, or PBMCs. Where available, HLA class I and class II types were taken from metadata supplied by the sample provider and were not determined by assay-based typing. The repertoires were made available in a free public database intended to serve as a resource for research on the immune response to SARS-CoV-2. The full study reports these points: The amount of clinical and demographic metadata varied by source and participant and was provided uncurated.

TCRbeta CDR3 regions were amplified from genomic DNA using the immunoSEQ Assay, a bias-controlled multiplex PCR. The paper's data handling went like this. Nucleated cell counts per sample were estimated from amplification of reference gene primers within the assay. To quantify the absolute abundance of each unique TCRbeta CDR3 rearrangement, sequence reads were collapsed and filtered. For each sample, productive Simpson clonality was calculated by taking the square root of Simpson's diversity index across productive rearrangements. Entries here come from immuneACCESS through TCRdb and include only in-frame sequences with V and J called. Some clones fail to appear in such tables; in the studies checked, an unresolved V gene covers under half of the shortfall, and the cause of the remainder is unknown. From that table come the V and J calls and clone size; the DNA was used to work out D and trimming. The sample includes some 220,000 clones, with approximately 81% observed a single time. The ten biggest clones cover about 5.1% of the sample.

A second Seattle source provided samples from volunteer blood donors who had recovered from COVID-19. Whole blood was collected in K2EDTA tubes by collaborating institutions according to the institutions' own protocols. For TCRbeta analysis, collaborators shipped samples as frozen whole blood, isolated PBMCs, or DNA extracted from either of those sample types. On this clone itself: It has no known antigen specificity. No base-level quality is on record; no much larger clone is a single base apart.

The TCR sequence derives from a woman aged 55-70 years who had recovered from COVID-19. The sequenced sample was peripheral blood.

The CDR3: CASSKQGWGNQPQHF. In nucleotide form, the sequence is TGTGCCAGCAGCAAACAGGGGTGGGGCAATCAGCCCCAGCATTTT. This chain joins TRBV9 to TRBJ1-5; TRBD1 lines up with 7 middle nucleotides. V is pruned by 4 bases and J by 2 bases, leaving 6 bases of the junction without a gene match. Inclusive of the bounding cysteine and phenylalanine, the CDR3 is 15 residues long. Only the CDR3 region is kept as DNA, spanning 45 bases read in frame from base 1. CDR1 and CDR2, looked up from the germline V gene, are SGDLS and YYNGEE. The reference TRBV9 and TRBJ1-5 proteins fill in what lies around the CDR3, so the full variable domain reads DSGVTQTPKHLITATGQRVTLRCSPRSGDLSVYWYQQSLDQGLQFLIQYYNGEERAKGNILERFSAQQFPDLHSELNLSSLELGDSALYFCASSKQGWGNQPQHFGDGTRLSIL.